These T cell receptor beta chains were read from a single sample in a study of spatial heterogeneity in lung cancer. TCRdb analysed the 5' RACE reads with MiXCR anew, one entry per CDR3 protein. The table includes about 44,000 distinct CDR3 sequences, roughly 15% detected once. The source was PBMCs, collected at surgery. These TCRs come from a male donor with early-stage non-small cell lung cancer. Both conserved end residues are part of each CDR3. A D gene is named only where the DNA matches it firmly. Not every row has a clone size; where given, it reads once, few, many or a size class.

TRBV29-1	TRBJ1-1	NA	TRBD1	TGCAGCGTTGCCCTCGGACAGGGGGAGACTGAAGCTTTCTTT	CSVALGQGETEAFF
TRBV7-3	TRBJ1-4	few	NA	TGTGCCAGCAGCTTAGGATCCGCAACTAATGAAAAACTGTTTTTT	CASSLGSATNEKLFF
TRBV12-3/TRBV12-4	TRBJ1-5	NA	NA	TGTGCCAGCAGTTTGGTTGAGTTTCAGCCCCAGCATTTT	CASSLVEFQPQHF
TRBV3-1	TRBJ1-1	NA	NA	TGTGCCAGCAGCCATCAGTGGGGGGGCGATACTGAAGCTTTCTTT	CASSHQWGGDTEAFF
TRBV4-1	TRBJ2-7	few	NA	TGCGCCAGCAGCCAAGATTCCACGGGGTCCTACGAGCAGTACTTC	CASSQDSTGSYEQYF
TRBV4-2	TRBJ1-2	NA	NA	TGTGCCAGCAGCCAAGAAGGCGGGACGACAGGTACCTTC	CASSQEGGTTGTF
TRBV10-3	TRBJ2-1	many	TRBD2	TGTGCCATCAGTGAGCCGGGACTAGCGGCCGACAGTGAGCAGTTCTTC	CAISEPGLAADSEQFF
TRBV7-9	TRBJ1-1	many	TRBD1	TGTGCCAGCAGCAGACAGGGCCGGAACACTGAAGCTTTCTTT	CASSRQGRNTEAFF
TRBV7-8	TRBJ2-1	few	NA	TGTGCCAGCAGCTCGGGACCCGACAATGAGCAGTTCTTC	CASSSGPDNEQFF
TRBV7-2	TRBJ2-3	NA	NA	TGTGCCAGCAGCTTTGACTCCGGGAAGGCGCAGTATTTT	CASSFDSGKAQYF
TRBV20-1	TRBJ2-5	few	TRBD2	TGCAGTGCTAGAGAGGTAGCGGGGGGGTCAGAGACCCAGTACTTC	CSAREVAGGSETQYF
TRBV7-2	TRBJ2-5	NA	NA	TGTGCCAGCAGCTTAGATTGGCTAGCCCAAGAGACCCAGTACTTC	CASSLDWLAQETQYF
TRBV6-5	TRBJ2-1	NA	NA	TGTGCCAGCAGTAGAGGGACTGAGGACTACAATGAGCAGTTCTTC	CASSRGTEDYNEQFF
TRBV7-9	TRBJ1-5	many	NA	TGTGCCAGCAGCTCCTCGGCCGGGGGGGATCAGCCCCAGCATTTT	CASSSSAGGDQPQHF
TRBV3-1	TRBJ2-3	NA	TRBD1	TGTGCCAGCAGCCAAGATGTGGGACAGGAATATTTT	CASSQDVGQEYF
TRBV5-1	TRBJ2-1	few	NA	TGCGCCAGCAGCTTGGACGCCCCCGGGTACAATGAGCAGTTCTTC	CASSLDAPGYNEQFF
TRBV7-2	TRBJ2-2	many	NA	TGTGCCAGCAGCTTAGAGGCGTACACCGGGGAGCTGTTTTTT	CASSLEAYTGELFF
TRBV5-6	TRBJ1-1	NA	NA	TGTGCCAGCAGCTTGGATGCAGGCGCAGGTTCTTTCTTT	CASSLDAGAGSFF
TRBV4-1	TRBJ2-7	many	NA	TGCGCCAGCAGCATTGTGCAGGGCTACGAGCAGTACTTC	CASSIVQGYEQYF
TRBV29-1	TRBJ2-1	many	NA	TGCAGCGTTGAAGTCGCCCAGGACAATGAGCAGTTCTTC	CSVEVAQDNEQFF
TRBV27	TRBJ1-1	many	TRBD1	TGTGCCAGCAGTTTATTGGGGACAGGGGTTGAAGCTTTCTTT	CASSLLGTGVEAFF
TRBV5-1	TRBJ2-5	few	TRBD1	TGCGCCAGCAGCTCCACCGGGACAGGGATGAGAGAGACCCAGTACTTC	CASSSTGTGMRETQYF
TRBV7-3	TRBJ1-3	NA	NA	TGTGCCAGCAGCTTTGGTCATGGGGACACCATATATTTT	CASSFGHGDTIYF
TRBV4-1	TRBJ2-7	NA	TRBD2	TGCGCCAGCAGCCAAGGGCTAGCGGGGATAAACTACGAGCAGTACTTC	CASSQGLAGINYEQYF
TRBV6-5	TRBJ1-2	NA	NA	TGTGCCAGCAGTCCACAGGGCGGGTTTTATGGCTACACCTTC	CASSPQGGFYGYTF
TRBV28	TRBJ2-3	few	TRBD2	TGTGCCAGCAGGAGCGAGCGGGAGTCCGATACGCAGTATTTT	CASRSERESDTQYF
TRBV2	TRBJ2-7	few	NA	TGTGCCACCTCAGGGGCTATTACTTACGAGCAGTACTTC	CATSGAITYEQYF
TRBV5-1	TRBJ2-3	few	NA	TGCGCCAGCAGCTACCGACCCACAGATACGCAGTATTTT	CASSYRPTDTQYF
TRBV28	TRBJ1-2	many	NA	TGTGCCAGCAGTTTTCTCCCCCAGGGGGGCTACACCTTC	CASSFLPQGGYTF
TRBV3-1	TRBJ2-1	many	NA	TGTGCCAGCAGCCAAGGGGTACTGGGGGCGAATAATGAGCAGTTCTTC	CASSQGVLGANNEQFF
TRBV21-1	TRBJ2-5	NA	NA	TGTGCCAGCAGCACCAAAAGGGCGCCCGGGTCCGATACCCTACCCGAGACCCAGTACTTC	CASSTKRAPGSDTLPETQYF
TRBV20-1	TRBJ2-7	few	NA	TGCAGTGCTCTCTACTTATTAGTGGGGGACGAGCAGTACTTC	CSALYLLVGDEQYF
TRBV29-1	TRBJ1-6	NA	NA	TGCAGCGTCGCGTCGGGGCAGAATAATTCACCCCTCCACTTT	CSVASGQNNSPLHF
TRBV5-4	TRBJ2-7	few	TRBD1	TGTGCCAGCAGCGGGATAGGACAGGGGGCCTACGAGCAGTACTTC	CASSGIGQGAYEQYF
TRBV6-5	TRBJ2-7	NA	NA	TGTGCCAGCAGTTACGCCGGACTGACGTTCTACGAGCAGTACTTC	CASSYAGLTFYEQYF
TRBV6-1	TRBJ1-1	few	NA	TGTGCCAGCAGTCCGACATTGACTAGGACTGAAGCTTTCTTT	CASSPTLTRTEAFF
TRBV5-1	TRBJ2-1	few	NA	TGCGCCAGCAGCTCACGATACAATGAGCAGTTCTTC	CASSSRYNEQFF
TRBV6-6	TRBJ1-1	NA	NA	TGTGCCAGCAGTTACTCTGCAGGGACGGGGACTGAAGCTTTCTTT	CASSYSAGTGTEAFF
TRBV7-2	TRBJ2-1	few	NA	TGTGCCAGCAGCTTAGGGACAGCATCCTACAATGAGCAGTTCTTC	CASSLGTASYNEQFF
TRBV27	TRBJ2-5	NA	NA	TGTGCCAGCAGTCCCCTCGACGGACGGAGTCAAGAGACCCAGTACTTC	CASSPLDGRSQETQYF
TRBV29-1	TRBJ2-2	many	TRBD2	TGCAGCGTTGGGGGCGGGAGCACCGGGGAGCTGTTTTTT	CSVGGGSTGELFF
TRBV6-5	TRBJ1-1	few	NA	TGTGCCAGCAGCCGATCGGACAGCGCTGAATCCACTGAAGCTTTCTTT	CASSRSDSAESTEAFF
TRBV7-4	TRBJ1-6	NA	TRBD1	TGTGCCAGCAGCTTCCGGGACAGGGGAAATTCACCCCTCCACTTT	CASSFRDRGNSPLHF
TRBV4-3	TRBJ2-1	few	TRBD1	TGCGCCAGCAGCCCCATGCTAACCGGGACAGGGAAATACAATGAGCAGTTCTTC	CASSPMLTGTGKYNEQFF
TRBV12-3/TRBV12-4	TRBJ2-7	many	NA	TGTGCCAGCAGCCTAGGGGTACCTGGCGCCTACGAGCAGTACTTC	CASSLGVPGAYEQYF
TRBV7-8	TRBJ2-5	NA	TRBD1	TGTGCCAGCAGCTCGTACCGGGACAGACAAGAGACCCAGTACTTC	CASSSYRDRQETQYF
TRBV9	TRBJ2-3	few	NA	TGTGCCAGCAGCGTACAGGGCACAGATACGCAGTATTTT	CASSVQGTDTQYF
TRBV6-5	TRBJ2-7	NA	NA	TGTGCCAGCACGAGGGAGCAGTCCTACGAGCAGTACTTC	CASTREQSYEQYF
TRBV7-2	TRBJ2-5	few	TRBD2	TGTGCCAGCACCCCTTACCCAACTAGCGGGGGACAAGAGACCCAGTACTTC	CASTPYPTSGGQETQYF
TRBV29-1	TRBJ2-5	many	NA	TGCAGCGTGGAGAGAGCGGAAGAGACCCAGTACTTC	CSVERAEETQYF
TRBV2	TRBJ2-3	NA	NA	TGTGCCAGCAGCGCTAGACAGTCAGATACGCAGTATTTT	CASSARQSDTQYF